This T cell receptor (beta chain) came from a study of graft-versus-host responses after intestinal transplantation. Germline-derived CDR1 and CDR2 are MDHEN and SYDVKM. The CDR3 consists of 13 residues. A note on this clone: Its antigen is undetermined.

Data came from immunoSEQ multiplex PCR; TCRdb stores just in-frame clones and leaves some out. The sample holds more than 100,000 clones; about 95% are singletons and the top ten take more than 2.5%. This receptor was taken from a human donor who received an intestinal transplant. The material was unstimulated CD8+ T cells sorted from spleen or lymph node cells, obtained before intestinal transplant. The rearrangement joins TRBV28 to TRBJ2-5, with D uncertain. The J call may be wrong; the DNA end is better matched by TRBJ2-7. The CDR3: CASSLSVAYEQYF. CDR3 bases: TGTGCCAGCAGTTTATCGGTCGCTTACGAGCAGTACTTC.